The 24 T cell receptor beta chains below all came from one sample that was sequenced in a study of CD8 T cells in Susac syndrome. Reverse transcription of roughly 0.45 to 1 ug RNA was carried out with random hexamers. Each CDR3 protein is one row after TCRdb ran MiXCR on the immunoSEQ multiplex PCR reads. Of just over 300,000 distinct CDR3 sequences listed, 92% are singletons. Sequenced input: CD4+ T cells from PBMCs. The receptor source for this set is a human donor with multiple sclerosis.

The rearrangement links TRBV30 to TRBJ1-6; tentative D call: TRBD1 (5 bases). V was cut by 0 bases and J by 6 bases, with 15 bases left in between. The CDR3 runs to 16 residues. Germline V gene data show CDR1 as GTSNPN and CDR2 as SVGIG (reference sequence). Written as DNA, the CDR3 is TGTGCCTGGAGTGTACGGGGGAGCGGGGGTAATTCACCCCTCCACTTT. Amino acid sequence: CAWSVRGSGGNSPLHF.

The table lists this clonotype with a count of one. CDR3 sequence reads: CASSYSNRGGAFF. CDR3 bases: TGTGCCAGCAGTTACTCGAATAGGGGTGGGGCTTTCTTT. The V call is TRBV6-6, the J call TRBJ1-1; D possibly corresponds to TRBD1 (5 bases). Germline assignment: CDR1 MNHNY and CDR2 SVGAGI (reference sequence). This CDR3 region has 13 residues. V was clipped by 0 bases and J by 11 bases, with 13 bases between them.

J is TRBJ2-1 and V is TRBV20-1, with 8 bases that match TRBD2. Germline CDR1 reads DFQATT; CDR2 reads SNEGSKA (reference sequence). The CDR3 contains 12 residues. V lost 5 bases to trimming and J lost 6 bases; unmatched junction nucleotides: 3. The CDR3 here is CSAPGLANEQFF. DNA of the CDR3: TGCAGTGCTCCCGGACTAGCCAATGAGCAGTTCTTC.

The CDR3 spells CSARGGASNTEAFF. CDR3 DNA: TGCAGTGCTAGGGGGGGCGCCTCAAACACTGAAGCTTTCTTT. The V call is TRBV20-1, the J call TRBJ1-1; tentatively, D is TRBD1 (6 bases). Germline CDR1 is DFQATT and CDR2 is SNEGSKA (reference sequence). CDR3 size: 14 residues. Trimming pared 3 bases from V and 2 bases from J, leaving 13 bases between.

This chain uses TRBV6-6 with TRBJ1-2; a possible D gene is TRBD1 (5 bases). Germline V lookup: CDR1 MNHNY, CDR2 SVGAGI (reference sequence). Trimming pared 6 bases from V and 7 bases from J, leaving 21 bases between. This CDR3 has 15 residues. The CDR3 DNA is TGTGCCAGCAGCCATTGGGACCCTAGCAAGAGTGGCTACACCTTC. Its protein product is CASSHWDPSKSGYTF.

V is TRBV12-3 or TRBV12-4 and J is TRBJ2-6, with D hard to call. The CDR3 loop spans 13 amino acids. Trimming pared 6 bases from V and 1 base from J, leaving 4 bases between. The CDR3, as DNA: TGTGCCAGCAGGATATCTGGGGCCAACGTCCTGACTTTC. This codes for CASRISGANVLTF.

J is TRBJ2-6 and V is TRBV10-3; D unclear. Germline V lookup: CDR1 ENHRY, CDR2 SYGVKD. The CDR3 consists of 15 residues. Trimming took off 3 bases at V and 4 bases at J, with 10 bases between the two ends. The CDR3 nucleotides are TGTGCCATCAGTGAAATAGGCACCGGGGCCAACGTCCTGACTTTC. Residues: CAISEIGTGANVLTF.

The chain joins TRBV4-3 to TRBJ2-1; TRBD1 matches 7 bases. With 2 bases clipped from V and 4 bases from J, the junction kept 5 bases outside the gene matches. The CDR3 has 15 amino acids. Germline CDR1 LGHNA, CDR2 YSLEER. CDR3 sequence (DNA): TGCGCCAGCAGCCAACAGGGGGTATCTTACAATGAGCAGTTCTTC. Amino acid sequence: CASSQQGVSYNEQFF.

This clonotype was seen only once. The V gene is TRBV7-9, the J gene TRBJ1-6; D ambiguous. Deletions cut 2 bases from V and 8 bases from J, with 13 bases between. CDR1 and CDR2 from the germline V gene are SEHNR and FQNEAQ (reference sequence). This CDR3 has 15 residues. CDR3 in amino acids: CASSLWTGSDSPLHF. CDR3 nucleotide sequence: TGTGCCAGCAGCTTATGGACGGGGTCGGATTCACCCCTCCACTTT.

The rearrangement joins TRBV20-1 to TRBJ2-7, with a possible D match to TRBD2 (6 bases). The V and J ends lost 3 bases and 7 bases respectively, with 19 bases between them. The CDR3 extends over 14 amino acids. CDR1 is DFQATT and CDR2 is SNEGSKA in the germline V gene (reference sequence). This CDR3 reads CSASTPPPRGEQYF. The CDR3 region has the DNA TGCAGTGCTAGCACCCCACCACCCCGGGGGGAGCAGTACTTC.

The chain is built from TRBV20-1 and TRBJ1-2, with 7 bases identical to TRBD1. Germline CDR1 is DFQATT and CDR2 is SNEGSKA (reference sequence). This CDR3 contains 18 residues. Trimming removed 0 bases from V and 0 bases from J; junction bases left unmatched: 13. In nucleotides, the CDR3 is TGCAGTGCTAGAGAAACCAGGGGGGGAACGGGGGCTAACTATGGCTACACCTTC. It specifies CSARETRGGTGANYGYTF.

The chain links TRBV18 to TRBJ2-5; D is uncertain. This CDR3 is built from 16 residues. CDR1 and CDR2 (germline): KGHSH, LQKENI. The V gene lost 5 bases and the J gene lost 5 bases, with 21 bases spanning the gap. The DNA for the CDR3 is TGTGCCAGCTCATCCCCTGGAGTCAGACATTATGAGACCCAGTACTTC. Residues: CASSSPGVRHYETQYF.

This chain connects TRBV9 to TRBJ2-5; TRBD2 matches 8 bases. The CDR3 is 15 amino acids. Germline CDR1 SGDLS, CDR2 YYNGEE. V trimming: 2 bases; J trimming: 5 bases; junction bases outside the gene matches: 8. Here the CDR3 DNA reads TGTGCCAGCAGCGTGGGAGCGGGAGTGGGGGAGACCCAGTACTTC. This codes for CASSVGAGVGETQYF.

This clonotype was detected only a few times. The gene calls are TRBV12-3 or TRBV12-4 and TRBJ2-7, with D perhaps TRBD1 (6 bases). Trimming shortened V by 3 bases and J by 2 bases, and 8 bases separated the two germline ends. The CDR3 spans 13 residues. The CDR3 coding sequence is TGTGCCAGCAGTTTCGGGGACACCTACGAGCAGTACTTC. Translation: CASSFGDTYEQYF.

The chain links TRBV16 to TRBJ2-1; weak D call: TRBD2 (5 bases). The CDR3 contains 14 residues. The V gene's germline CDR1 is KGHSY and CDR2 FQNENV. The V end was cut by 7 bases, the J end by 3 bases, with 13 bases between. The CDR3 bases are TGTGCCAGCAATAAAGGAGGTTACTACAATGAGCAGTTCTTC. Amino acids: CASNKGGYYNEQFF. Complete variable domain (other parts from reference TRBV16 and TRBJ2-1): GEEVAQTPKHLVRGEGQKAKLYCAPIKGHSYVFWYQQVLKNEFKFLISFQNENVFDETGMPKERFSAKCLPNSPCSLEIQATKLEDSAVYFCASNKGGYYNEQFFGPGTRLTVL.

The V call is TRBV12-3 or TRBV12-4, the J call TRBJ1-5, with D tentatively TRBD1 (6 bases). The CDR3 runs to 15 residues. Trimming removed 6 bases at V and 2 bases at J, with 14 bases between. The CDR3 DNA reads TGTGCCAGCAGACGCCGGGACACCGGCAATCAGCCCCAGCATTTT. Amino acids: CASRRRDTGNQPQHF.

The chain joins TRBV6-2 or TRBV6-3 to TRBJ1-2; tentatively, D is TRBD1 (6 bases). Trimming removed 5 bases from V and 3 bases from J, with 13 bases in between. Germline-derived CDR1 and CDR2 are MNHEY and SVGEGT. This CDR3 contains 14 residues. For the CDR3, the DNA is TGTGCCAGCAGTGCCCAGACAGGCTACTATGGCTACACCTTC. Translated: CASSAQTGYYGYTF.

The CDR3 bases are TGTGCCAGCAGAACTAGCGGGGGGGCCTACGAGCAGTACTTC. As protein: CASRTSGGAYEQYF. The chain has TRBV6-2 or TRBV6-3 and TRBJ2-7; the match to TRBD2 covers 13 bases. The CDR3 totals 14 residues. Trimming removed 6 bases from V and 2 bases from J; junction bases left unmatched: 1. Germline V gene sequence: CDR1 MNHEY, CDR2 SVGEGT.

This clonotype has just one count. The V gene is TRBV2, the J gene TRBJ1-5, with D perhaps matching TRBD1 (6 bases). The CDR3 length is 14 residues. Between the trimmed V and J ends, which lost 6 bases and 2 bases, there was a span of 11 bases. Germline values: CDR1 SNHLY, CDR2 FYNNEI. The CDR3 bases are TGTGCCAGCAGCAGGACAGATCGCAATCAGCCCCAGCATTTT. Protein product: CASSRTDRNQPQHF.

V gene TRBV20-1 combines with J gene TRBJ2-7; maybe TRBD2 (6 bases). This CDR3 spans 13 amino acids. Trimming took off 1 base at V and 3 bases at J, with 10 bases between the two ends. Germline values: CDR1 DFQATT, CDR2 SNEGSKA (reference sequence). The CDR3: CSARGAGNYEQYF. In nucleotides, the CDR3 is TGCAGTGCTAGAGGCGCGGGGAACTACGAGCAGTACTTC.

The rearrangement links TRBV10-3 to TRBJ1-1; 8 bases agree with TRBD1. V lost 6 bases, J lost 2 bases, and 2 bases stayed unmatched. Germline values: CDR1 ENHRY, CDR2 SYGVKD. This CDR3 has 13 residues. CDR3: CAISQGANTEAFF. The CDR3 region has the DNA TGTGCCATCAGCCAGGGGGCCAACACTGAAGCTTTCTTT.

V and J are TRBV5-1 and TRBJ2-1, with D tentatively TRBD1 or TRBD2 (6 bases each). Germline values: CDR1 SGHRS, CDR2 YFSETQ. Trimming removed 1 base at V and 8 bases at J, with 16 bases between. This CDR3 spans 15 amino acids. The CDR3 sequence: CASSLLRGLADEQFF. Written as DNA, the CDR3 is TGCGCCAGCAGCTTGTTGAGGGGGTTAGCGGATGAGCAGTTCTTC.

This rearrangement joins TRBV2 to TRBJ2-2; 7 bases fit TRBD1. V was clipped by 6 bases and J by 2 bases; unmatched bases: 6. This CDR3 spans 15 amino acids. Germline assignment: CDR1 SNHLY and CDR2 FYNNEI. CDR3 sequence: CASRPTGINTGELFF. Written as DNA, the CDR3 is TGTGCCAGCAGGCCGACAGGGATCAACACCGGGGAGCTGTTTTTT.

This sequence joins TRBV7-8 and TRBJ2-5, with D maybe TRBD1 (5 bases). The ends were cut back, 4 bases at V and 5 bases at J, with 17 bases in the middle. The CDR3 length is 15 residues. In germline, CDR1 is SGHVS, CDR2 FQNEAQ. CDR3 loop: CASSSTAGSPETQYF. The DNA for the CDR3 is TGTGCCAGCAGCTCCACAGCAGGGTCTCCGGAGACCCAGTACTTC. Complete variable domain (other parts from reference TRBV7-8 and TRBJ2-5): GAGVSQSPRYKVAKRGQDVALRCDPISGHVSLFWYQQALGQGPEFLTYFQNEAQLDKSGLPSDRFFAERPEGSVSTLKIQRTQQEDSAVYLCASSSTAGSPETQYFGPGTRLLVL.